One sample yielded the 11 T cell receptor beta chains listed below, sequenced in a study of blood T cell repertoires in COVID-19. Sequencing was performed with immunoSEQ multiplex PCR; in TCRdb, only in-frame clones are kept and a portion is missing. Among just under 300,000 clones listed, approximately 86% were seen once. The sequencing sample was made of peripheral blood. These receptor sequences come from a man between 70 and 80 years old with acute or convalescent COVID-19.

A remark on this clone: In the same sample, other DNA sequences code for this CDR3. The V and J genes are TRBV2 and TRBJ1-5; 7 nucleotides match TRBD1. CDR1 is SNHLY, CDR2 FYNNEI, per germline. This CDR3 comprises 15 residues. V shed 4 bases and J 1 base; nucleotides not matched to a gene: 4. CDR3 DNA: TGTGCCAGCAGTGGCGGGACAGACAGCAATCAGCCCCAGCATTTT. Protein product: CASSGGTDSNQPQHF.

The chain links TRBV6-5 to TRBJ1-1; 7 bases are shared with TRBD1. After removal of 7 bases from V and 7 bases from J, the junction contained 15 bases not matched to a gene. The CDR3 covers 15 residues. CDR1 is MNHEY, CDR2 SVGAGI, per germline. In DNA, the CDR3 is TGTGCCAGCATCCAAGGGGGCCCTAGGATGGGTGAAGCTTTCTTT. This sequence encodes CASIQGGPRMGEAFF.

The CDR3 reads CASSHNPGLATEAFF. CDR3 DNA: TGTGCCAGCAGCCATAACCCAGGGTTGGCCACTGAAGCTTTCTTT. The J gene is TRBJ1-1, the V gene TRBV7-8, with D possibly being TRBD1 (5 bases). Trimming removed 5 bases at V and 4 bases at J, with 17 bases between. Germline V gene sequence: CDR1 SGHVS, CDR2 FQNEAQ. The CDR3 is 15 amino acids.

The chain has TRBV19 and TRBJ2-1; 14 nucleotides agree with TRBD2. The CDR3 runs 14 residues. V gave up 7 bases and J gave up 12 bases; unmatched junction bases: 8. Germline CDR1 and CDR2: LNHDA and SQIVND (reference sequence). For the CDR3, the DNA is TGTGCCAGTAATGAGGGAGGGACTAGCGGGAGGCAGTTCTTC. This sequence encodes CASNEGGTSGRQFF.

This chain connects TRBV6-5 to TRBJ2-1, with D maybe TRBD1 (6 bases). Per the germline V gene, CDR1 is MNHEY and CDR2 is SVGAGI. The CDR3 totals 15 residues. V dropped 5 bases and J dropped 3 bases, with 14 bases sitting between them. In nucleotides, the CDR3 is TGTGCCAGCAGTCAGGGACAACCCATCTACAATGAGCAGTTCTTC. Its translation is CASSQGQPIYNEQFF.

This chain uses TRBV3-1 (or the pseudogene TRBV3-2) with TRBJ1-6, with no clear D. Germline CDR1 LGHDT, CDR2 YNNKEL (reference sequence). The V and J ends lost 1 base and 8 bases respectively, with 6 bases between them. This CDR3 has 13 residues. As DNA, the CDR3 is TGTGCCAGCAGCCAAGGGGCCGATTCACCCCTCCACTTT. This encodes CASSQGADSPLHF.

The V call is TRBV18, the J call TRBJ1-3; D unclear. V lost 3 bases and J 1 base, leaving 10 bases between the germline ends. The CDR3 length is 15 residues. In germline, CDR1 is KGHSH, CDR2 LQKENI. The CDR3 here is CASSPTTGSGNTIYF. CDR3 DNA: TGTGCCAGCTCACCTACGACTGGATCTGGAAACACCATATATTTT.

The chain joins TRBV24-1 to TRBJ1-5, with 9 bases fitting TRBD1. Germline V lookup: CDR1 KGHDR, CDR2 SFDVKD. This CDR3 spans 15 amino acids. The V gene end was trimmed by 5 bases and the J gene end by 4 bases; junction bases not matched to a gene: 5. CDR3 bases: TGTGCCACCAGTGGAGGGACAGGGTTTAATCAGCCCCAGCATTTT. Its translation is CATSGGTGFNQPQHF.

The chain employs TRBV9 and TRBJ2-2; TRBD1 matches at 9 bases. V was pared by 2 bases and J by 4 bases, with 3 bases of the junction left unmatched. From germline, CDR1 is SGDLS and CDR2 YYNGEE. There are 15 residues in the CDR3. As DNA, the CDR3 is TGTGCCAGCAGCGTGACACAGGGGGCCACCGGGGAGCTGTTTTTT. Encoded protein: CASSVTQGATGELFF.

This clone has just one count. The gene calls are TRBV6-1 and TRBJ2-7, with 9 bases identical to TRBD1. The V gene's germline CDR1 is MNHNS and CDR2 SASEGT. The CDR3 extends over 16 amino acids. Losses at the gene ends were 4 bases for V and 2 bases for J; bases not matched to a gene: 9. This CDR3 reads CASSGGPGQGTYEQYF. CDR3 nucleotides: TGTGCCAGCAGTGGGGGTCCGGGACAGGGAACCTACGAGCAGTACTTC.

V and J are TRBV30 and TRBJ2-7, with no clear D. CDR1 is GTSNPN, CDR2 SVGIG, per germline (reference sequence). V gave up 8 bases and J gave up 2 bases, with 22 bases separating them. This CDR3 is 15 amino acids long. CDR3 protein: CALPEEVGRTYEQYF. The CDR3, as DNA: TGTGCCCTCCCGGAAGAGGTTGGCAGAACCTACGAGCAGTACTTC.